This T cell receptor (beta chain) was recovered during a study of cytomegalovirus exposure and HLA in healthy donors. Notes on this clone: Its antigen remains unknown.

The PCR made use of 60 Vbeta and 13 Jbeta primers. Profiling relied on immunoSEQ multiplex PCR, and the TCRdb table lists in-frame clones only, not all of them. The table gives 110,000 to 150,000 clones; the top ten clones make up less than 3% of it. Donors had nominal health at sampling but likely had unrecorded immune exposures. General study findings and limits: Later work found that TCR association rates differed between HLA loci; DRB1 had the most and HLA-C the fewest. Follow-up analysis seemed to connect common viral pathogens with several of the most significant clusters identified. As a later analysis revealed, most CMV-associated TCR beta chains appeared HLA-restricted.

Trimming cost V 3 bases and J 2 bases, with 11 bases left between them. Germline CDR1 is MGHDK and CDR2 is SYGVNS. The CDR3 is made up of 14 amino acids. This receptor was identified in a man aged 40-55 years in good health and CMV-seronegative. Sequenced input: PBMCs. The rearrangement joins TRBV25-1 to TRBJ2-7, with D tentatively TRBD1 (6 bases). The CDR3 DNA is TGTGCCAGCAGTGACCCCGCAGGGGCCTACGAGCAGTACTTC. This codes for CASSDPAGAYEQYF.